Listed below are T cell receptor beta chains from one sample, sequenced in a study of EBV T-cell therapy then PD-1 blockade in nasopharyngeal carcinoma. Method: immunoSEQ multiplex PCR; TCRdb's copy keeps in-frame clones and lacks some. Altogether fewer than 25,000 clones are present, roughly 84% being singletons, with the ten largest covering roughly 29%. These receptors lack a known antigen. The sample consisted of CD8+ T cells from blood, taken at roughly day 65 from a patient whose treatment included autologous EBV-specific T cells and nivolumab. The receptor source for this set is a man aged 35-49 years with nasopharyngeal carcinoma. Each CDR3 is given with its conserved first and last residue. The D gene is left open where the match is weak. The size of a clone is reported for some rows only, either as once, few or many, or as a class for expanded clones.

NA TRBJ2-3 NA TRBV6-5 TGTGCCAGCAGTACGGGGTTGGGCACAGATACGCAGTATTTT CASSTGLGTDTQYF
NA TRBJ2-1 NA TRBV7-9 TGTGCCAGCTATATCCTCCCGGGCTCCTACAATGAGCAGTTCTTC CASYILPGSYNEQFF
TRBD1 TRBJ2-5 NA TRBV27 TGTGCCAGCAGTTACGGACAGGGGGGGCAAGAGACCCAGTACTTC CASSYGQGGQETQYF
NA TRBJ1-5 NA TRBV6-5 TGTGCCAGCAGCCCCCGCGAGGGGGGAAATCAGCCCCAGCATTTT CASSPREGGNQPQHF
NA TRBJ1-2 NA TRBV4-1 TGCGCCAGCAGCCGCCAAATTCAGGCGCACTATGGCTACACCTTC CASSRQIQAHYGYTF
NA TRBJ2-7 NA TRBV6-5 TGTGCCAGCAGCCCCGGGACTTACGAGCAGTACTTC CASSPGTYEQYF
NA TRBJ1-3 NA TRBV7-9 TGTGCCAGCATCCCCCCCGGTTCTGGAAACACCATATATTTT CASIPPGSGNTIYF
NA TRBJ1-1 NA TRBV18 TGTGCCAGCTCACCTGAGGGATACACTGAAGCTTTCTTT CASSPEGYTEAFF
NA TRBJ1-1 NA TRBV10-3 TGTGCCACCATGGGATCCACTGAAGCTTTCTTT CATMGSTEAFF
NA TRBJ1-2 NA TRBV2 TGTGCCAGCAGTGAAACAGGGATCGGGTATGGCTACACCTTC CASSETGIGYGYTF
TRBD1 TRBJ2-2 NA TRBV28 TGTGCCAGCAGTCCACCCGGACAGGAGTACACCGGGGAGCTGTTTTTT CASSPPGQEYTGELFF
NA TRBJ1-3 NA TRBV2 TGTGCCAGCAGTGAACGGAAAGACACCATATATTTT CASSERKDTIYF
NA TRBJ1-5 once TRBV15 TGTGCCACTGAACCTGGACAAGCCAGTCACCAGCCCCAGCATTTT CATEPGQASHQPQHF
TRBD1 TRBJ1-6 NA TRBV9 TGTGCCAGCAGCGAGGCAGGGGGATCACCCCTCCACTTT CASSEAGGSPLHF
NA TRBJ2-1 NA TRBV27 TGTGCCAGCAGTTCGAGTGATGAGCAGTTCTTC CASSSSDEQFF
NA TRBJ1-5 once TRBV6-2/TRBV6-3 TGTGCCAGCAGTAGCAGGGAAAATCAGCCCCAGCATTTT CASSSRENQPQHF
NA TRBJ2-2 NA TRBV19 TGTGCCAGTAGTATTGATTTGTGGGGTTTGGGCACCGGGGAGCTGTTTTTT CASSIDLWGLGTGELFF
NA TRBJ2-3 NA TRBV19 TGTGCCAGCGGAGGGGCCAAAGATACGCAGTATTTT CASGGAKDTQYF
TRBD2 TRBJ2-3 NA TRBV5-6 TGTGCCAGCAGCAACCCCCAACTAGCGGCTCGGGTAGATACGCAGTATTTT CASSNPQLAARVDTQYF
TRBD2 TRBJ2-1 NA TRBV20-1 TGCAGTGCTAGTTCGCTAGCGGGGGGCCAAACGGGAGAGCAGTTCTTC CSASSLAGGQTGEQFF
NA TRBJ2-7 NA TRBV4-3 TGCGCCAGCAGCCCTACCTCCCGGGACAAGGGTCGGTACGAGCAGTACTTC CASSPTSRDKGRYEQYF
NA TRBJ1-6 NA TRBV4-3 TGCGCCAGCAGCCAAGATAGGGGACGGTATAATTCACCCCTCCACTTT CASSQDRGRYNSPLHF